This T cell receptor (beta chain) was recovered during a study of cytomegalovirus exposure and HLA in healthy donors (TCRdb year 2017). Study-wide context: An earlier analysis of 550 to 700 of the donors reported 276 Gb of sequence data and some 100 million unique TCR beta sequences from about 200 million T cells. To predict cytomegalovirus infection status, the study brought together high-throughput TCR immunosequencing, statistical association of individual TCRs with disease status, and machine learning. Genome-wide SNP genotypes for about 65% of the roughly 670 donors were used in a later genetic analysis, which treated that subset as a discovery cohort. Typing coverage differed by locus: A, B, C, DRB1 and DQB1 were typed in roughly 620-640 donors, DQA1 in about 550, DPA1 in 600 to 610, and DPB1 in just under 490. Of the roughly 430 genotyped donors, 65% to 90% fell in the genetic ancestry cluster associated with self-reported Caucasian donors. The study aimed to test whether signatures of past pathogen exposure could be identified by cataloging public T cell receptors. In an earlier analysis of roughly 600 of the donors, high-throughput TCR beta sequencing was used to judge whether each TCR beta V gene segment behaved as functional or pseudogenic. Every repertoire in the discovery cohort had been generated on one and the same sequencing platform. Across some 400 genotyped donors of the cohort, an average of about 200,000 unique TCR beta nucleotide sequences per donor were sequenced, and roughly 20% of those sequences were non-productive. The study used immunosequencing to profile the T cell repertoires of some 600 subjects and linked those repertoires to cytomegalovirus serostatus. HLA typing covered class I and class II loci at four-digit resolution. Donor age, sex, ethnicity and CMV serostatus were compiled together with the repertoire data. In addition to the first cohort of around 670 subjects, a separate validation cohort of 120 different subjects was used. Rather than using new phenotypic data, the later analysis identified candidate immune exposures from TCR beta sequences and from how often those sequences occurred across donors. An early release that covered some 640 HLA-typed donors contained about 300 gigabases of sequencing data and 70 million to 100 million unique TCR sequences. Because of strong linkage in the cohort, five DR-DQ haplotypes were treated as single units for association and clustering. A later analysis re-analyzed previously published TCR beta repertoires from 666 donors and added high-resolution HLA genotyping to study TCR occurrence patterns. The investigation overall reported the following: It was suggested by the authors that the approach could potentially be generalized to other disease states and immunological phenotypes. Over 15 rarely observed V segments, including chromosome 9 orphons, were excluded from the earlier analysis of approximately 600 of the donors because counts were too low. While some public TCRs were present in many individuals, most TCR sequences turned up only very rarely across donors. An earlier analysis of approximately 500 of the donors showed that most TCR beta V segments appeared in productive rearrangements either about 90% or about 30% of the time, which broadly matched IMGT annotations. Sequencing depth was assumed to be roughly uniform across donors in the presence/absence analyses, though that assumption may not hold. The study gave a list of 150 to 200 TCR beta chains associated with cytomegalovirus. In both the original and validation cohorts, the classifier was reported to diagnose cytomegalovirus status with high specificity and sensitivity. According to a later analysis, parvovirus B19, influenza, CMV and Epstein-Barr virus appeared linked to several top co-occurrence clusters. At a false discovery rate of 0.05, a later analysis linked fewer than 20,000 TCR beta sequences to specific HLA alleles. For the cohort, immune exposure information was limited to CMV serostatus. In a later analysis, most CMV-associated TCR beta chains were found to appear HLA-restricted, with HLA associations seemingly driven largely by CMV exposure. A few of the identified cytomegalovirus-associated TCR beta chains were confirmed in vitro to be specific for cytomegalovirus antigens. In a later analysis, the rate of TCR association differed among HLA loci, with DRB1 alleles having the most associated TCRs and HLA-C alleles having the fewest. Linkage disequilibrium might explain the correlated functional status among segregating V segments, but an unknown experimental factor could not be excluded. A cluster of highly shared sequence variants was judged likely to be a technical artifact of the sequencing pipeline. A later analysis found that HLA-associated TCR beta chains were more clonally expanded and had lower generation probabilities than equally common non-associated chains. Because HLA typing was missing for some donors at each locus, association tests included only the typed subset. Strong co-occurrence of HLA alleles, especially DR and DQ, made assigning TCR associations to individual alleles difficult. In a later genetic analysis, fewer N-insertions in productive TCRs were reported among donors in an Asian-associated ancestry cluster than the roughly 700-donor mean. A further reported finding was that TCR beta sequences accurately predicted the HLA-A and HLA-B alleles for most subjects in the first cohort. The cohort was sequenced for TCR beta chains only, and without alpha or paired-chain data the features that could be detected were limited. An association between a missense DCLRE1C variant and V-gene and J-gene trimming of TCR beta chains was found in a later genetic analysis and replicated in an independent cohort.

The cohort comprised approximately 700 healthy bone marrow donors. At the time of sampling, all cohort members were nominally healthy, though unrecorded immune exposures were likely present. The donor tested CMV seropositive, placing the donor among the approximately 290 seropositive members of the cohort. A peripheral blood sample was collected from each donor, and TCR beta sequencing was performed on peripheral blood mononuclear cells. Genomic DNA extraction from the blood cell samples was performed with the Qiagen DNeasy Blood Extraction Kit. This clone occurred a few times. No cognate antigen has been identified for it. Per-nucleotide qualities are absent, and no much larger clonotype sits a single base away. Libraries were prepared through the immunoSEQ multiplex PCR assay. For the multiplex PCR, a mixture combining 60 forward primers for TCR Vbeta segments and 13 reverse primers for TCR Jbeta segments was used. The CDR3 region of rearranged TCR beta genes was amplified from genomic DNA by a multiplex PCR assay. On the Illumina HiSeq System, the amplified TCR beta libraries were sequenced as 87-base-pair reads. Under the source paper's analysis protocol: Across the 600 to 700 repertoires, a later analysis counted about 81 million unique TCR beta chains, 9.5 million to 13 million of which were shared by at least two donors. Raw reads were error-corrected and collapsed into unique sequences by a nearest-neighbor algorithm in which closely related sequences were merged to remove PCR and sequencing errors. To assign V, D and J gene segments, CDR3 sequences were aligned to IMGT reference sequences. For a sequence to be retained, a match of at least six nucleotides was required to both a V gene segment and a J gene segment. A rearrangement counted as productive if the CDR3 had no stop codons and remained in frame with V and J, and every other rearrangement counted as non-productive. CDR3 was defined by IMGT convention, running from the second conserved V-encoded cysteine to the conserved J-encoded phenylalanine. Sequences without an unambiguous match to a single V gene segment were excluded from the earlier analysis of about 600 of the donors. In an earlier analysis of a few hundred of the donors, V segments were called functional above 56.7% productive rearrangements and were called segregating when the between-donor standard deviation exceeded 5%. A statistical classification framework was built to diagnose cytomegalovirus status from the catalog of TCR beta chain sequences. A later analysis assigned V and J genes by comparing TCR nucleotide sequences with IMGT/GENE-DB human TR gene sequences. Using the TCRdist pipeline, a later analysis assigned CDR3 sequences along with most-parsimonious VDJ recombination scenarios. In a later analysis, each TCR beta chain was defined by its CDR3 amino acid sequence together with its V-gene family, and reads without a unique V-gene family were excluded. To address suspected cross-contamination and a sequencing artifact, a later analysis removed 450 to 700 highly shared, low-generation-probability nucleotide sequences. For each public chain, a later analysis derived a clonal expansion index from normalized ranks of inferred template counts within each repertoire. In a later analysis, generation probabilities were computed with a VDJ recombination model fitted to out-of-frame rearrangements, and the resulting probabilities were checked against IGoR. Hypergeometric tests were used in a later analysis to score TCR-TCR, TCR-HLA and TCR-CMV co-occurrence, with a repertoire-size bias correction applied to the TCR pairs. False discovery rates were estimated in a later analysis by permuting HLA or CMV assignments 20 times. In a later analysis, co-occurring TCRs were grouped using DBSCAN, and TCRdist sequence similarity was added for clustering within HLA-allele-positive subsets. For co-occurrence clustering, repertoires with fewer than 30,000 or more than 120,000 public chains were excluded, along with 4 to 6 repertoires with anomalous nucleotide sharing. The immuneACCESS repertoire file appears here via TCRdb, limited to in-frame rearrangements. These files lack a portion of the clones; in checked studies, under half of the deficit traces to unresolved V genes, and the cause of the others is not known. That table furnishes V, J and clone size, whereas the DNA furnished D and trimming. For this sample there are roughly 200,000 clones; about 9% appear just once. The top ten constitute roughly 1.3% of the sample.

Sequencing used PBMCs. The receptor was isolated from a woman in her thirties in good health and CMV-seropositive.

Here the CDR3 is given as CASSLEDTQETQYF. The DNA sequence is TGCGCCAGCAGCTTGGAGGACACCCAAGAGACCCAGTACTTC. Recombination linked TRBV5-1 to TRBJ2-5, and TRBD1 may be the D gene, going by 5 matching bases. CDR1 and CDR2, per the germline V gene, are SGHRS and YFSETQ. The CDR3 sequence holds 14 residues, the cysteine and phenylalanine included. Only CDR3 DNA remains: 42 bases, in frame from the first base. A distance of 7 bases separates the germline ends of V and J, which lose 0 bases and 1 base respectively.